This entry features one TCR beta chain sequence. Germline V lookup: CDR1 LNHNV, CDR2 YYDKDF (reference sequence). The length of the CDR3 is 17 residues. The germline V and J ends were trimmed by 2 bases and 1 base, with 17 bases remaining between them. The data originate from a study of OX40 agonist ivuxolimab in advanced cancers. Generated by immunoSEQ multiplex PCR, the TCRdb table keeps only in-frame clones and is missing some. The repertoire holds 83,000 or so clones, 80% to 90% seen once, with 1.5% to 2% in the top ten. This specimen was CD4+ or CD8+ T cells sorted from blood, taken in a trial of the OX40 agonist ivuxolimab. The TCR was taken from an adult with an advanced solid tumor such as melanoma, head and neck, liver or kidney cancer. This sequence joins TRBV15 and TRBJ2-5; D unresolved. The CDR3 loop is CATSRPPRPTGQETQYF. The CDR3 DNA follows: TGTGCCACCAGCAGACCTCCGCGTCCGACGGGCCAAGAGACCCAGTACTTC.